This record covers a single T cell receptor beta chain. Many counts were recorded for this clonotype. No antigen is known for it. No base quality information exists; no much larger clone differs at one position. These data are taken from a study of Graves' ophthalmopathy and Graves' hyperthyroidism (dated by TCRdb to the late 2010s). Some background on the complete study: Stable hyperthyroidism was defined as no progression to ophthalmopathy within 18 months of follow-up. T-cell repertoires of thyroid tissue and blood were compared in about six hyperthyroidism patients. An independent validation cohort comprised some 19 hyperthyroidism patients and 15 to 17 patients who later progressed from hyperthyroidism to ophthalmopathy. Following sample collection, hyperthyroidism patients were given methimazole at a starting dose of 30 mg daily, and ophthalmopathy patients were given high-dose intravenous methylprednisolone. In total, 135 blood samples were TCR-sequenced: 40 to 45 ophthalmopathy, under 80 hyperthyroidism and some 17 hyperthyroidism-to-ophthalmopathy patients. To explore V-J signatures distinguishing ophthalmopathy from hyperthyroidism, a discovery set of some 100 patients (roughly 45 ophthalmopathy, around 55 stable hyperthyroidism) was enrolled. The study used TCR beta repertoire signatures to distinguish Graves' ophthalmopathy from Graves' hyperthyroidism and to predict progression to ophthalmopathy.

The hyperthyroidism patients were 18 to 65 years old and newly diagnosed, with a disease duration of less than 2 months. Anyone with other autoimmune diseases, uncontrolled infections, pregnancy or lactation was excluded from the study. Diagnosis was based on clinical symptoms, serum thyroxine, TRAb, thyroid ultrasound and orbital computed tomography. Total RNA was extracted with Trizol reagent and quality-checked on an Agilent 2100 Bioanalyzer. General study outcomes and caveats: Most of the expanded thyroid clonotypes with a frequency above 0.001 were also detected in blood, and it was suggested that the thyroid immune response may be reflected by blood repertoires. The 13-signature model separated ophthalmopathy from stable hyperthyroidism with 85% to 90% sensitivity and almost 84% specificity in cross-validation, and 80%/75% in the test set. In validation, the model predicted ophthalmopathy progression with less than 71% sensitivity and approximately 75% specificity; 12 predicted patients were CT-confirmed with GO in a median of approximately 6.5 months. No statistical method was used to set the sample size in advance, and the investigators knew which group each participant was assigned to.

Looking up the germline V gene yields CDR1 SGHTA and CDR2 FQGNSA. The cysteine opens and the phenylalanine closes a CDR3 of 16 amino acids. Only the CDR3 DNA is retained, 48 bases long and in frame from the first base. Trimming at the junction amounts to 2 bases on V and 4 bases on J, and the germline ends lie 17 bases apart. For repertoire sequencing, the TCR beta CDR3 regions were amplified from RNA transcripts. The first round of RT-PCR was done with HTBI primers and the Qiagen OneStep RT-PCR kit, and was followed by a second round of multiplex PCR, then size selection and purification. Libraries were sequenced on an Illumina HiSeq2000 using paired-end 100 bp reads. As for the authors' bioinformatics: SOAPnuke was used to process the reads, removing any read that contained adapters or uncalled bases, had a mean Phred below 15, or lacked an exact match to the constant primer or identifier. COPE v1.2.5 was used to merge high-quality paired reads. Each unique nucleotide sequence was treated as a clonotype, and MiTCR v1.1 was used to align the clonotypes to the IMGT TRB V, D and J references. Analysis was restricted to V-J combinations with a frequency above 0.0001, which covered 99% to 99.2% of repertoires. For each V-J combination, a TCR clonal expansion and chaos score was defined as F50 clonal expansion divided by the chaos observed in the TCRdist matrix. Welch's t-statistics and random forest were used to narrow the features down to more than 10 V-J combinations, which were then fed into a naive Bayes classifier. The similarity between thyroid and blood repertoires was quantified using the Morisita-Horn index. TCRdb itself trimmed the public reads at Q25 with fastp, ran MiXCR and retained productive beta chains. Entries that share a CDR3 protein sequence are merged under the most common genes and DNA. TCRdb, not the authors, supplied the V and J calls. The sample contains around 1,000,000 distinct CDR3 sequences, about 38% of them found a single time. The ten biggest clones cover around 10% of the sample.

This TCR came from an adult man with Graves' hyperthyroidism. The sample comprised peripheral blood or thyroid tissue (not recorded which). The rearrangement joined TRBV7-2 to TRBJ1-2; the D gene is possibly TRBD1, with 5 bases matching. CDR3 region: CASSLKGRGPGYGYTF. The DNA sequence is TGTGCCAGCAGCTTAAAGGGGAGGGGACCGGGCTATGGCTACACCTTC.